Reported below is one T cell receptor (beta chain). This specimen belongs to a study of blood T cell repertoires in COVID-19. Looking at the study overall: Acute and convalescent COVID-19 samples came from the United States, Italy and Spain. PBMCs, B-cell-depleted T cells, or T cells were the source of the cDNA or gDNA that made up the material.

Original handling: Amplification from reference gene primers served as the basis for estimated nucleated cell counts. Profiled with immunoSEQ multiplex PCR; TCRdb holds only in-frame clones, not every one. Clone size and the V and J calls come from that table; the DNA yielded D and trimming. The repertoire holds roughly 200,000 clones, with roughly 80% as singletons. The V end lost 0 bases, the J end lost 7 bases, and 15 bases lay between the germline ends. The CDR3 totals 15 residues. Germline V gene sequence: CDR1 LGHDT, CDR2 YNNKEL (reference sequence). The TCR originated in a woman older than 75 with acute or convalescent COVID-19. Sequencing used peripheral blood. The chain recombines TRBV3-1 (or the pseudogene TRBV3-2) with TRBJ1-2; D possibly corresponds to TRBD1 (6 bases). CDR3 sequence reads: CASSQDLVGARGYTF. The DNA of the CDR3 is TGTGCCAGCAGCCAAGATCTAGTGGGGGCACGTGGCTACACCTTC.